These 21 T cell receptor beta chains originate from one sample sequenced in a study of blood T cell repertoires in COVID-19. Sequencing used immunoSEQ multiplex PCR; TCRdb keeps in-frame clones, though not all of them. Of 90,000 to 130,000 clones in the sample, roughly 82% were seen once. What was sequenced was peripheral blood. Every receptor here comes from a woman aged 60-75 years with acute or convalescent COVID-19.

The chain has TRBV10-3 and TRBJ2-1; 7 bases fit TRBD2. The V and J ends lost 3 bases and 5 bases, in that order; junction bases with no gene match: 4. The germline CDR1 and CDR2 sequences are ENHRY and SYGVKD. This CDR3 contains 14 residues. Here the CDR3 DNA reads TGTGCCATCAGTGACAGGACTAGAGACAATGAGCAGTTCTTC. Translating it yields CAISDRTRDNEQFF.

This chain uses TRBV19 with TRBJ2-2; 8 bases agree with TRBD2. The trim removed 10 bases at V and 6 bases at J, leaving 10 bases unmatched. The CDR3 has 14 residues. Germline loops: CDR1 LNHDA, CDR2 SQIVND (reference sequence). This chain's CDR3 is CATSGLVVSGELFF. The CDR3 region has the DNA TGTGCCACCTCGGGACTAGTAGTTTCCGGGGAGCTGTTTTTT.

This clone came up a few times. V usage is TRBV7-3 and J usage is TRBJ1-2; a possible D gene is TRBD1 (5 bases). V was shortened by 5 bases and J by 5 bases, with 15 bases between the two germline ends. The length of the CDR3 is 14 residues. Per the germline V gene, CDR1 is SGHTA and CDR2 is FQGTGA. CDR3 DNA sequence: TGTGCCAGCAGCCCCCTCCTGACAGAGTATGGCTACACCTTC. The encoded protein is CASSPLLTEYGYTF.

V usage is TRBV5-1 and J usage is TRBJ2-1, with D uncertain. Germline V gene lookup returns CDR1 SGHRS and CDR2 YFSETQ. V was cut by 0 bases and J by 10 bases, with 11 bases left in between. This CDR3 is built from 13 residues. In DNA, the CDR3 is TGCGCCAGCAGCTTGGAATTCGGAGACGAGCAGTTCTTC. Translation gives CASSLEFGDEQFF.

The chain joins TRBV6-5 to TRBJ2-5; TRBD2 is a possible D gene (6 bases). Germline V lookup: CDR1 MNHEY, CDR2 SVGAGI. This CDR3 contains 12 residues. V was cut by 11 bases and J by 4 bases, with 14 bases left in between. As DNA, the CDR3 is TGTGCCGCGCGGGACGAGGGAGAGACCCAGTACTTC. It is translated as CAARDEGETQYF.

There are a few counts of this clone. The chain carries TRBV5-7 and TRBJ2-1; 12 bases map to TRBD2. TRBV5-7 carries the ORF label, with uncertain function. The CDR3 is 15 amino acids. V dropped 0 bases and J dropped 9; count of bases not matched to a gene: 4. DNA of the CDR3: TGTGCCAGCAGCTTGGGGACTAGCGGGGAGGGTGAGCAGTTCTTC. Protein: CASSLGTSGEGEQFF.

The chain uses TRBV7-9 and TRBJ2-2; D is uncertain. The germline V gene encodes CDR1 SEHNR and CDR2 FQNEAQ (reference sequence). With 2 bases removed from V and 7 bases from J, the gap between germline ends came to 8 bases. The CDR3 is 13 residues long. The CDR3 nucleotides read TGTGCCAGCAGCTTAAATTACGGCGGGGAGCTGTTTTTT. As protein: CASSLNYGGELFF.

The CDR3 sequence is CASSASGGVTDTQYF. CDR3 bases: TGTGCCAGCAGCGCTAGCGGGGGGGTAACAGATACGCAGTATTTT. J is TRBJ2-3 and V is TRBV7-3; 12 nucleotides align to TRBD2. The CDR3 extends over 15 amino acids. Germline V gene data show CDR1 as SGHTA and CDR2 as FQGTGA. With 5 bases clipped from V and 3 bases from J, the junction kept 3 bases outside the gene matches.

CDR3 region: CASSFDRSTNEKLFF. The CDR3 DNA is TGTGCCAGCTCATTTGACAGGTCAACTAATGAAAAACTGTTTTTT. This chain connects TRBV6-5 to TRBJ1-4, with D possibly TRBD1 on 6 matching bases. Germline CDR1 is MNHEY and CDR2 is SVGAGI. This CDR3 comprises 15 residues. The V end lost 8 bases, the J end lost 0 bases, and 13 bases lay between the germline ends.

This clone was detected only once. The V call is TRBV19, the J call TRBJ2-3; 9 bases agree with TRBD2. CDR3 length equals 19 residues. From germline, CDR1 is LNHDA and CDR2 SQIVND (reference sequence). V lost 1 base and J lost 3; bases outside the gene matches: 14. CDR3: CASSIGRLRTSVWTDTQYF. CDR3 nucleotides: TGTGCCAGTAGTATAGGAAGACTTCGGACTAGCGTTTGGACAGATACGCAGTATTTT. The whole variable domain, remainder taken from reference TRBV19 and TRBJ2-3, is DGGITQSPKYLFRKEGQNVTLSCEQNLNHDAMYWYRQDPGQGLRLIYYSQIVNDFQKGDIAEGYSVSREKKESFPLTVTSAQKNPTAFYLCASSIGRLRTSVWTDTQYFGPGTRLTVL.

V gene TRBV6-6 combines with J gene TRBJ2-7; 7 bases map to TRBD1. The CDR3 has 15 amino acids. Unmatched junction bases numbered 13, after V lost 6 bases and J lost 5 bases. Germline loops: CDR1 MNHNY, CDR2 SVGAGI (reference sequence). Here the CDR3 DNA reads TGTGCCAGCAGCCCCAACCGGGACAGATGGGACGAGCAGTACTTC. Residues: CASSPNRDRWDEQYF.

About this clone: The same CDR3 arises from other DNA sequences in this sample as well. The CDR3 bases are TGCAGCGGAGACAGGGGTAACACCGGGGAGCTGTTTTTT. This sequence encodes CSGDRGNTGELFF. The rearrangement uses TRBV29-1 and TRBJ2-2, with 8 bases aligning to TRBD1. The CDR3 covers 13 residues. Trimming took 7 bases from V and 2 from J; bases not matched to a gene: 3. Per germline, CDR1 SQVTM and CDR2 ANQGSEA.

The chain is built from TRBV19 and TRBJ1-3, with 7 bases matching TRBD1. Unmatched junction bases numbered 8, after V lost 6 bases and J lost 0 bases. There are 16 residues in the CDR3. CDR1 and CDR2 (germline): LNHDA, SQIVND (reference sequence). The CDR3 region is CASSTTGARSGNTIYF. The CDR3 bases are TGTGCCAGTAGCACTACAGGGGCACGCTCTGGAAACACCATATATTTT.

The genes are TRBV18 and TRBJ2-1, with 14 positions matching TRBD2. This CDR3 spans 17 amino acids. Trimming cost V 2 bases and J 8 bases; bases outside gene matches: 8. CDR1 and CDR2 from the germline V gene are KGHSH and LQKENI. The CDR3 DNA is TGTGCCAGCTCACCATCCCCAGGACTAGCGGGGGGTGATGAGCAGTTCTTC. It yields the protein CASSPSPGLAGGDEQFF. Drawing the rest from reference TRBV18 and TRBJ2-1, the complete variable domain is NAGVMQNPRHLVRRRGQEARLRCSPMKGHSHVYWYRQLPEEGLKFMVYLQKENIIDESGMPKERFSAEFPKEGPSILRIQQVVRGDSAAYFCASSPSPGLAGGDEQFFGPGTRLTVL.

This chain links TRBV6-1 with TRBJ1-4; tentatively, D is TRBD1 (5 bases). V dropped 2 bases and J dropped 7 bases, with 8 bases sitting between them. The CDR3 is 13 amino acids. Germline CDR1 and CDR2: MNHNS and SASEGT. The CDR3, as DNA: TGTGCCAGCAGTGAAATCAGGGCTGAAAAACTGTTTTTT. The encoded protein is CASSEIRAEKLFF.

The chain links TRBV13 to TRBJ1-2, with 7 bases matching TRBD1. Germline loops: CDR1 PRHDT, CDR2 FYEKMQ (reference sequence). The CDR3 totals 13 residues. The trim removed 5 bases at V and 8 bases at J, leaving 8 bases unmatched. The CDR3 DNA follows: TGTGCCAGCAGCGAACCGGGACAGTACGGCTACACCTTC. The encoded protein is CASSEPGQYGYTF.

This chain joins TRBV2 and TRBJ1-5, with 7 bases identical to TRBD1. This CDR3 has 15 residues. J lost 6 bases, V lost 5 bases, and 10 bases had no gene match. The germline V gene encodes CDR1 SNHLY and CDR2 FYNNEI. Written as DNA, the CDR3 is TGTGCCAGCAGTTCCGGGACAGACTTTCGTCAGCCCCAGCATTTT. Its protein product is CASSSGTDFRQPQHF.

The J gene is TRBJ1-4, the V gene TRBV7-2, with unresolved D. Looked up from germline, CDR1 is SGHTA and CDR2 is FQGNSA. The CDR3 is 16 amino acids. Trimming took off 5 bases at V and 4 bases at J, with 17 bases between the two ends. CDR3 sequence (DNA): TGTGCCAGCAGCCCGGGTCGGATCGAGAGTAATGAAAAACTGTTTTTT. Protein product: CASSPGRIESNEKLFF.

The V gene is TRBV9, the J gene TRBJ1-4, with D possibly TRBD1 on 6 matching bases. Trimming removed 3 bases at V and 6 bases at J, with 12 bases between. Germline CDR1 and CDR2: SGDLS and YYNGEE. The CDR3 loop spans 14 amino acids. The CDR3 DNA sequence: TGTGCCAGCAGCGCAGACAGGACGCATGAAAAACTGTTTTTT. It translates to CASSADRTHEKLFF.

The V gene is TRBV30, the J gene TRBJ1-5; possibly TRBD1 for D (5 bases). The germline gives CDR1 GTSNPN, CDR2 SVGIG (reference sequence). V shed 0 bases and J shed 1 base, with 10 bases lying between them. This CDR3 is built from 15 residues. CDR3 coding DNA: TGTGCCTGGAGTGTACGGACATTGAGCAATCAGCCCCAGCATTTT. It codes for CAWSVRTLSNQPQHF.

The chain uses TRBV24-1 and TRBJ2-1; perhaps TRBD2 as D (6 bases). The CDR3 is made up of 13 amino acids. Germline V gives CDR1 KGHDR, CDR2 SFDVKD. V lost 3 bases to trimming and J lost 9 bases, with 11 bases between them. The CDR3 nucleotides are TGTGCCACCAGTGATGGGGGGTGGGGTGAGCAGTTCTTC. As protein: CATSDGGWGEQFF.